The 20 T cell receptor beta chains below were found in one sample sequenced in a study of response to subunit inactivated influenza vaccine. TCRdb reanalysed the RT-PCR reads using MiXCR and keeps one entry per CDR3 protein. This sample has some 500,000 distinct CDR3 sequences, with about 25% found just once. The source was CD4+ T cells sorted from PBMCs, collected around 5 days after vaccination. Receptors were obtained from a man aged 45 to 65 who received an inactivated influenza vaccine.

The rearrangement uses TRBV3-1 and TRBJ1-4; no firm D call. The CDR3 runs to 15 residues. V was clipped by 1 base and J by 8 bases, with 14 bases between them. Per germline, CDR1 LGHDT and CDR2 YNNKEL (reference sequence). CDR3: CASSQAGSLKEKLFF. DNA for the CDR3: TGTGCCAGCAGCCAAGCCGGGTCCCTTAAAGAAAAACTGTTTTTT.

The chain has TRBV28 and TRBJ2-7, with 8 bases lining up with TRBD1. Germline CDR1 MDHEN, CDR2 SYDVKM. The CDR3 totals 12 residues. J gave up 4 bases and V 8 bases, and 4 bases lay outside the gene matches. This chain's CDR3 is CASQTGGYEQYF. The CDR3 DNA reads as TGTGCCAGCCAAACAGGGGGTTACGAGCAGTACTTC.

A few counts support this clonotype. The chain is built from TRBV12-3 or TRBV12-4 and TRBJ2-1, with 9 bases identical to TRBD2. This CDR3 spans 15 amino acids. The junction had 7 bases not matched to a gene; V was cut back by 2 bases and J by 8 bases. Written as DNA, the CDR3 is TGTGCCAGCAGTTTACTCGGCGGGGGGGCCGATGAGCAGTTCTTC. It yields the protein CASSLLGGGADEQFF.

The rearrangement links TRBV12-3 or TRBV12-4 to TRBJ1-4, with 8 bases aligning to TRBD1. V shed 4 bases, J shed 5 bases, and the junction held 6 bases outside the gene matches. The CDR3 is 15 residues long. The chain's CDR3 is CASSWGTGQNEKLFF. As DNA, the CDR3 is TGTGCCAGCAGTTGGGGGACAGGTCAGAATGAAAAACTGTTTTTT.

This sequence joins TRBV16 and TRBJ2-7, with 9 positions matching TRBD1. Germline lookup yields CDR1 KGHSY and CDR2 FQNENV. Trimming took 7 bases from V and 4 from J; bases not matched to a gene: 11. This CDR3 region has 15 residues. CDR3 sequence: CASNGQGQGLYEQYF. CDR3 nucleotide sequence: TGTGCCAGCAACGGGCAGGGACAGGGTCTTTACGAGCAGTACTTC.

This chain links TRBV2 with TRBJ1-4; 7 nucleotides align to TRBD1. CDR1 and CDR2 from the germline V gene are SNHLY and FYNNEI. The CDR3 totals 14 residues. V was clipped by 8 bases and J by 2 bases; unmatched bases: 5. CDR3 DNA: TGTGCCAGCCGCGCCAGGGGGACTAATGAAAAACTGTTTTTT. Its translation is CASRARGTNEKLFF. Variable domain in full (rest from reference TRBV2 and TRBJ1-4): EPEVTQTPSHQVTQMGQEVILRCVPISNHLYFYWYRQILGQKVEFLVSFYNNEISEKSEIFDDQFSVERPDGSNFTLKIRSTKLEDSAMYFCASRARGTNEKLFFGSGTQLSVL.

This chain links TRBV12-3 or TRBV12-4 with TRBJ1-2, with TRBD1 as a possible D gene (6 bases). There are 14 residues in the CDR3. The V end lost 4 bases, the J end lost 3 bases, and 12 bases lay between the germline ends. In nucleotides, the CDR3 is TGTGCCAGCAGTTGGGCAGGGGAGGACTATGGCTACACCTTC. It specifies CASSWAGEDYGYTF.

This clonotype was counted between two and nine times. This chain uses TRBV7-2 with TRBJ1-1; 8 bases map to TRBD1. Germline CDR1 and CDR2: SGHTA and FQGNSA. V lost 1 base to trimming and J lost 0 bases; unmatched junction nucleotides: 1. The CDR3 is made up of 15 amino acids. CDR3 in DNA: TGTGCCAGCAGCTTAGGGACAGGGTTGAACACTGAAGCTTTCTTT. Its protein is CASSLGTGLNTEAFF.

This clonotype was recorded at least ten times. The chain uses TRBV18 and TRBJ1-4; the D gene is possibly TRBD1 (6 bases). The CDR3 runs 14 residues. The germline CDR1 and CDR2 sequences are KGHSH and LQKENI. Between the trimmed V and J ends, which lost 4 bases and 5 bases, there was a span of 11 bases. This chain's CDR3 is CASSRRDKNEKLFF. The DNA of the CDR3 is TGTGCCAGCTCACGACGGGACAAAAATGAAAAACTGTTTTTT.

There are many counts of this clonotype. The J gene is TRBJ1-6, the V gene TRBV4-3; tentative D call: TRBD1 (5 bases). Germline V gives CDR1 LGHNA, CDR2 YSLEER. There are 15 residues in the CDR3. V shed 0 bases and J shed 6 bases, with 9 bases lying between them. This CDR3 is CASSQDGGSNSPLHF. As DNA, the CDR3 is TGCGCCAGCAGCCAAGACGGGGGGAGTAATTCACCCCTCCACTTT.

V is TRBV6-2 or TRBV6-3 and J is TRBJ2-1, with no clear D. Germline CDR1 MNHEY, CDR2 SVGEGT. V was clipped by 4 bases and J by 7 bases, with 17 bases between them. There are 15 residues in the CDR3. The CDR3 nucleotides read TGTGCCAGCAGTTCCTATGACCCCGGTAGGAATGAGCAGTTCTTC. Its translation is CASSSYDPGRNEQFF.

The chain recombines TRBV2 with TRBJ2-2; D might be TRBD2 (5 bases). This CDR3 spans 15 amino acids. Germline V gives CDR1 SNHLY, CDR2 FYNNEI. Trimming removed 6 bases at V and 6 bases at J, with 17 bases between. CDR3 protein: CASRGGWPEPGELFF. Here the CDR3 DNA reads TGTGCCAGCAGAGGCGGGTGGCCGGAACCCGGGGAGCTGTTTTTT.

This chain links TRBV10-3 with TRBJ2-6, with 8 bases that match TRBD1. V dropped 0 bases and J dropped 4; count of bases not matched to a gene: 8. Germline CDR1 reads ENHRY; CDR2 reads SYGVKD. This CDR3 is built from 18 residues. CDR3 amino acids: CAISESGQGIAGANVLTF. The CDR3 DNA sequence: TGTGCCATCAGTGAGTCTGGACAGGGTATCGCGGGGGCCAACGTCCTGACTTTC.

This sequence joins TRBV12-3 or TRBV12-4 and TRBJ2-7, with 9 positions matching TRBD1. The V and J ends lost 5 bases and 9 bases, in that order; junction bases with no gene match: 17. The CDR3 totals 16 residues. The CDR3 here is CASSVWTGDPLIRQYF. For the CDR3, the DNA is TGTGCCAGCAGTGTCTGGACAGGGGACCCCCTTATTAGGCAGTACTTC.

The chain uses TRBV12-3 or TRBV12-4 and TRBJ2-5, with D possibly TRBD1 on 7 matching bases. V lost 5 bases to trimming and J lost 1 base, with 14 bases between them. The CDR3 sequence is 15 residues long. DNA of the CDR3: TGTGCCAGCAGTCCATACCAGGGGGGCCAAGAGACCCAGTACTTC. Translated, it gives CASSPYQGGQETQYF.

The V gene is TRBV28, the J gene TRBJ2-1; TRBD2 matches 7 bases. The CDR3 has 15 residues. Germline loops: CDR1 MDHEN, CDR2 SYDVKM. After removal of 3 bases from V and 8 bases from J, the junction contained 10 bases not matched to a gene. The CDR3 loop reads CASSFAGARRDEQFF. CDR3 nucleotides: TGTGCCAGCAGTTTCGCGGGAGCGCGTCGGGATGAGCAGTTCTTC. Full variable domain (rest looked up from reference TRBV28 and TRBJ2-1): DVKVTQSSRYLVKRTGEKVFLECVQDMDHENMFWYRQDPGLGLRLIYFSYDVKMKEKGDIPEGYSVSREKKERFSLILESASTNQTSMYLCASSFAGARRDEQFFGPGTRLTVL.

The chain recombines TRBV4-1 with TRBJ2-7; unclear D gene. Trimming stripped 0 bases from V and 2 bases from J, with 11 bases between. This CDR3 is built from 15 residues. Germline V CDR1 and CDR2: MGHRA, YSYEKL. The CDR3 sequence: CASSQDPGIAYEQYF. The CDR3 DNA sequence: TGCGCCAGCAGCCAAGATCCCGGCATAGCCTACGAGCAGTACTTC.

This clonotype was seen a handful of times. CDR3 sequence: CASSLGTSDNEQFF. The CDR3 coding sequence is TGCGCCAGCAGCCTGGGGACTAGCGACAATGAGCAGTTCTTC. The chain couples TRBV5-1 to TRBJ2-1; 10 positions agree with TRBD2. The length of the CDR3 is 14 residues. Per germline, CDR1 SGHRS and CDR2 YFSETQ. V lost 4 bases to trimming and J lost 5 bases; unmatched junction nucleotides: 3.

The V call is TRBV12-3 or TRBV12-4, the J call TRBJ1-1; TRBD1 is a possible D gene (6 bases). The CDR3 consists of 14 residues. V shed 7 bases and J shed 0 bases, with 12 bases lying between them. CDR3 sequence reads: CASTRTVMNTEAFF. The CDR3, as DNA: TGTGCCAGCACCCGGACAGTAATGAACACTGAAGCTTTCTTT.

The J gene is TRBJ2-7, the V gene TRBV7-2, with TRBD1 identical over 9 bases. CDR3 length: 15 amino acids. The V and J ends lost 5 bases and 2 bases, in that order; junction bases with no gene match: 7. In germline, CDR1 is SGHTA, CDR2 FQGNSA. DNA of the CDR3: TGTGCCAGCAGCGCTGGGACAGGGACGACCTACGAGCAGTACTTC. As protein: CASSAGTGTTYEQYF.